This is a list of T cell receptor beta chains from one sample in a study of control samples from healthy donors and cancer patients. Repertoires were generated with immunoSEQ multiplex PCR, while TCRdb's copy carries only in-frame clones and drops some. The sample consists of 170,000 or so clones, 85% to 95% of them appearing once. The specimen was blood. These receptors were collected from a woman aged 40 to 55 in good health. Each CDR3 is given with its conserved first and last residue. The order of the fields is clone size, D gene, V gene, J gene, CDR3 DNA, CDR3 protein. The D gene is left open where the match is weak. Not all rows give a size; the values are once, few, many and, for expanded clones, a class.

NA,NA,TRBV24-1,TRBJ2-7,TGTGCCACCAGCCACCCCGTAGGGCCCCATTCCTACGAGCAGTACTTC,CATSHPVGPHSYEQYF
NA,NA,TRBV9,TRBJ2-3,TGTGCCAGCAGCGGCCATGCTAGCACAGATACGCAGTATTTT,CASSGHASTDTQYF
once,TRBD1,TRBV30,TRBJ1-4,TGTGCCTGGACAGACCAACCGGGACAGGAAAAACTGTTTTTT,CAWTDQPGQEKLFF
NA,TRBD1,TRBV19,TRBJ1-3,TGTGCCAGTAGCGTCAGGGGGGAGACTGGAAACACCATATATTTT,CASSVRGETGNTIYF
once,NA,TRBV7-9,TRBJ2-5,TGTGCCAGCAGCTTTGGGATCCAAGAGACCCAGTACTTC,CASSFGIQETQYF
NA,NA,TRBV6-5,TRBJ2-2,TGTGCCAGCAGGAAGAATGTGGAGCTGTTTTTT,CASRKNVELFF
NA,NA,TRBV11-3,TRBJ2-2,TGTGCCAGCAGCCGCGAGGTGAACACCGGGGAGCTGTTTTTT,CASSREVNTGELFF
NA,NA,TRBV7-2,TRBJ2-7,TGTGCCAGCAGCTTAGTCCCCGGGTCCTACGAGCAGTACTTC,CASSLVPGSYEQYF
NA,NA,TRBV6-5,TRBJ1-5,TGTGCCAGCAAGGCAGGGGTGGGTCAGCCCCAGCATTTT,CASKAGVGQPQHF
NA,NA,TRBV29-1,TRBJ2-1,TGCAGCGCGGGGGTAGCCGGGGAGCAGTTCTTC,CSAGVAGEQFF
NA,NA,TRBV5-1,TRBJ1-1,TGCGCCAGCAGCCCCCGGGGAGGGGGCACTGAAGCTTTCTTT,CASSPRGGGTEAFF
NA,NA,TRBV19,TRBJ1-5,TGTGCCAGTAGTAGGACAGTTAGCAATCAGCCCCAGCATTTT,CASSRTVSNQPQHF
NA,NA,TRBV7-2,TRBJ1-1,TGTGCCAGCAGCTTAGGGGTTTCGGGGACTGAAGCTTTCTTT,CASSLGVSGTEAFF
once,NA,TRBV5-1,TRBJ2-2,TGCGCCAGCAGCTCACGGGAGATAGGCACCGGGGAGCTGTTTTTT,CASSSREIGTGELFF
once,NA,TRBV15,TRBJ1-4,TGTGCCACCAGCAGTACCGTCGCAGGACGCAGGGATGAAAAACTGTTTTTT,CATSSTVAGRRDEKLFF
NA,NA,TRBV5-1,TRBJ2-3,TGCGCCAGCAGCTTGGACCAGGTACGGACAGATACGCAGTATTTT,CASSLDQVRTDTQYF
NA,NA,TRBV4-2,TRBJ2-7,TGTGCCAGCAGCCAAGTTTCCGAGACAACATACGAGCAGTACTTC,CASSQVSETTYEQYF
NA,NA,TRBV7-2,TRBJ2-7,TGTGCCAGCAGCTTAAAAGACACTCGAACAGCAGAGCAGTACTTC,CASSLKDTRTAEQYF
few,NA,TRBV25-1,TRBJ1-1,TGTGCCAGCAGGCTCGGAGGGCAGACTGAAGCTTTCTTT,CASRLGGQTEAFF
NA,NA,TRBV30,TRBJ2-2,TGTGCCTGGAGAGGCAGGGGTGGCGGGGAGCTGTTTTTT,CAWRGRGGGELFF
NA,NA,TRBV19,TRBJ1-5,TGTGCCAGTATCCAATTTGCCCCGGGTAGAAGCAATCAGCCCCAGCATTTT,CASIQFAPGRSNQPQHF
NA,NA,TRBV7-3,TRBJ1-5,TGTGCCAGCAGCTGGTCCAGTGATCAGCCCCAGCATTTT,CASSWSSDQPQHF
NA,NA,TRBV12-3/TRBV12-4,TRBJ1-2,TGTGCCAGCAGTTTATCCACCCTCTATGGCTACACCTTC,CASSLSTLYGYTF
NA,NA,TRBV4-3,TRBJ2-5,TGCGCCAGCAGCCCATGGGCGTTCGAGACCCAGTACTTC,CASSPWAFETQYF
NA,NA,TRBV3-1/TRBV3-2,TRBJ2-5,TGTGCCAGCAGCCAAGGGGGGTCTTTGGAGACCCAGTACTTC,CASSQGGSLETQYF
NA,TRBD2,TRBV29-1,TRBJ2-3,TGCAGCGTTGAAAGGCCGCTAGCGGGGGGGTTAAGAACAGATACGCAGTATTTT,CSVERPLAGGLRTDTQYF
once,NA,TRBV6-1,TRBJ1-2,TGTGCCAGCAGTGAAGACAGGACAGCTAATGGCTACACCTTC,CASSEDRTANGYTF
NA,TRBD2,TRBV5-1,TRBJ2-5,TGCGCCAGCAGCTTGCCGGGACTAGCGGGAGCGAGAAGAACAGAGACCCAGTACTTC,CASSLPGLAGARRTETQYF